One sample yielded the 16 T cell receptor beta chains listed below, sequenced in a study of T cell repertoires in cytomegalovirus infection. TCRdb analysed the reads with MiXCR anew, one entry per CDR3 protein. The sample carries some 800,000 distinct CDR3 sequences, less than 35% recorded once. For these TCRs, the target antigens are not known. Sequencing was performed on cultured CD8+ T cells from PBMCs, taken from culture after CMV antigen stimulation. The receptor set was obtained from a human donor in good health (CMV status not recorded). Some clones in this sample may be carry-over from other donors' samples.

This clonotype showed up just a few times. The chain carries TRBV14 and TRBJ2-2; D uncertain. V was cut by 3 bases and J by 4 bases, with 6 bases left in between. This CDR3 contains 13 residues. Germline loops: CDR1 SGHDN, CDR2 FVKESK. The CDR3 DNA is TGTGCCAGCAGCCACAGAATCACCGGGGAGCTGTTTTTT. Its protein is CASSHRITGELFF.

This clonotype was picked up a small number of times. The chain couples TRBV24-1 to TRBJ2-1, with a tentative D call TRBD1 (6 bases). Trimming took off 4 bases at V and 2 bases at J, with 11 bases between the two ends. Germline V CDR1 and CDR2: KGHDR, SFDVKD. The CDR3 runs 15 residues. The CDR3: CATSDLDSPYNEQFF. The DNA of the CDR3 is TGTGCCACCAGTGACTTGGACAGCCCCTACAATGAGCAGTTCTTC.

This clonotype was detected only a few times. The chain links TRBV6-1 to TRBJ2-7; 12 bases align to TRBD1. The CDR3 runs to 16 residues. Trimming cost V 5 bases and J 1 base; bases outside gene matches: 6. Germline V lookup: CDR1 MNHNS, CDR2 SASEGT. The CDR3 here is CASSPGTGGSSYEQYV. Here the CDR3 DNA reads TGTGCCAGCAGTCCCGGGACAGGGGGCAGTTCCTACGAGCAGTACGTC.

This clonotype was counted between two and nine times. CDR3 bases: TGTGCCACCAGTGATTACAAGCCCTACGAGCAGTACGTC. Amino acids: CATSDYKPYEQYV. This chain links TRBV24-1 with TRBJ2-7; D is uncertain. This CDR3 has 13 amino acids. Germline V gene sequence: CDR1 KGHDR, CDR2 SFDVKD. V dropped 2 bases and J dropped 2 bases, with 6 bases sitting between them.

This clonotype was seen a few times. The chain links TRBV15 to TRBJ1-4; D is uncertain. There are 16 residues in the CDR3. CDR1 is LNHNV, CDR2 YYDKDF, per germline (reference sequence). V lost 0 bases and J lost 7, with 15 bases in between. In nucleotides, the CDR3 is TGTGCCACCAGCAGAGAATTTCTCCAAGCTGGTGAAAAACTGTTTTTT. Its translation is CATSREFLQAGEKLFF.

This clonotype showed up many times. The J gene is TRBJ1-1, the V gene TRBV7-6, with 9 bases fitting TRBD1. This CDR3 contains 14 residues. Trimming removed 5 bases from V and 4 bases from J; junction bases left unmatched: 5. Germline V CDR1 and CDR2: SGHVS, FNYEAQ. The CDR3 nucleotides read TGTGCCAGCAGCACAGGGGGCGTGGGCACTGAAGCTTTCTTT. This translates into CASSTGGVGTEAFF.

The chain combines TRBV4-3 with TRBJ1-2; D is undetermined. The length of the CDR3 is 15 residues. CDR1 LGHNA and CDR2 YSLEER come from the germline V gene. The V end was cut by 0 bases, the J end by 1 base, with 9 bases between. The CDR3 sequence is CASSQDRQYNYGYTF. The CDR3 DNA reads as TGCGCCAGCAGCCAAGATCGGCAGTATAACTATGGCTACACCTTC.

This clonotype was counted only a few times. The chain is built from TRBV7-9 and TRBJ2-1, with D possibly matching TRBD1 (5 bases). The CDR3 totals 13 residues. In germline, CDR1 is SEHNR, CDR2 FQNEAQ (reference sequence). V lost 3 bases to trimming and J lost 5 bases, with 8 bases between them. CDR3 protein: CASSFLGDNEQFF. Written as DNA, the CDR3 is TGTGCCAGCAGCTTCCTAGGGGACAATGAGCAGTTCTTC.

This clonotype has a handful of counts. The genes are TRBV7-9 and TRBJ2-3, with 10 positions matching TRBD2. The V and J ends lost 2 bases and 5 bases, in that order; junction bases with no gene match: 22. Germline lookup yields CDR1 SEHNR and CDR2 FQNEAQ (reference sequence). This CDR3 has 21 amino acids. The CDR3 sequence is CASSLHRTIKRSGGAGDTQYF. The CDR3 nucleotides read TGTGCCAGCAGCTTACACAGGACCATAAAACGAAGCGGGGGGGCCGGAGATACGCAGTATTTT.

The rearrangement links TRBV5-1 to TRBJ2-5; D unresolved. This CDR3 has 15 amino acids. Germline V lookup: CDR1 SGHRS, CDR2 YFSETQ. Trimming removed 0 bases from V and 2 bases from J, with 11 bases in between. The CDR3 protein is CASSLEIVGQETQYF. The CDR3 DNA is TGCGCCAGCAGCTTGGAAATCGTGGGACAAGAGACCCAGTACTTC.

CDR3 in DNA: TGTGCCAGCAGCTTAATTGCGGGCTACTCTACCGCAGCTGGCACAGATACGCAGTATTTT. Its translation is CASSLIAGYSTAAGTDTQYF. This chain links TRBV7-3 with TRBJ2-3; TRBD2 is a possible D gene (5 bases). V dropped 1 base and J dropped 1 base, with 24 bases sitting between them. CDR3 length equals 20 residues. The germline V gene encodes CDR1 SGHTA and CDR2 FQGTGA.

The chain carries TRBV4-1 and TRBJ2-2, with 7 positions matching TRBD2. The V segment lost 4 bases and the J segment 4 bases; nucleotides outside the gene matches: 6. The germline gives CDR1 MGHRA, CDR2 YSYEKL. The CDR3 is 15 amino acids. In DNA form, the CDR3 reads TGCGCCAGCAGCCTTGAAGCGGGGATCACCGGGGAGCTGTTTTTT. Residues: CASSLEAGITGELFF.

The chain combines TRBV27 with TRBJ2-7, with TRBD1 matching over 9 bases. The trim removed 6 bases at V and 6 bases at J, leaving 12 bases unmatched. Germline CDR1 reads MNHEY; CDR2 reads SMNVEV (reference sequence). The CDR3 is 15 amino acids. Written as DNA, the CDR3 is TGTGCCAGCAGCCTGAGTAGGGACAGGGTGGCCGAGCAGTACTTC. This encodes CASSLSRDRVAEQYF.

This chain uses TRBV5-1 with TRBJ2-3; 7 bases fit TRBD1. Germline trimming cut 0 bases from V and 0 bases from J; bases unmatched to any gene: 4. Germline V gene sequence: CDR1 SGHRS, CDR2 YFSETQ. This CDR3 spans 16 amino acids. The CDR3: CASSLGVRGSTDTQYF. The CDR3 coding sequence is TGCGCCAGCAGCTTGGGAGTCAGGGGGAGCACAGATACGCAGTATTTT.

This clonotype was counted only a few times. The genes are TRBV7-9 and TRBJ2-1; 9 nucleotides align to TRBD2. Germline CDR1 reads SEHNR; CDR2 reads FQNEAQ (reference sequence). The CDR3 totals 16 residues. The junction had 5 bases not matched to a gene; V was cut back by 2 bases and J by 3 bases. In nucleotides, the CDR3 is TGTGCCAGCAGCTTAATAGCGGGGGCTATCTACAATGAGCAGTTCTTC. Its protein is CASSLIAGAIYNEQFF.

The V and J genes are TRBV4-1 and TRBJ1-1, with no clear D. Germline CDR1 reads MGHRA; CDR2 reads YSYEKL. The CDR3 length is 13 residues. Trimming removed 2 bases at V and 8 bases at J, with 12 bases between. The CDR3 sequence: CASSQHERGEAFF. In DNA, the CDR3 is TGCGCCAGCAGCCAACATGAACGAGGGGAAGCTTTCTTT.